These 30 T cell receptor beta chains were all obtained from the same sample, sequenced in a study of blood T cell repertoires in COVID-19 (dated by TCRdb to 2020 to 2022). Library creation used the immunoSEQ multiplex PCR assay. Here the immuneACCESS table is served through TCRdb, limited to in-frame sequences with V and J called. Missing clones are a known gap in these copies; in checked studies unresolved V genes cover under half, and the rest lacks a known reason. The sample yields about 350,000 clones; roughly nine tenths were counted once. Together, the top ten hold 3.5% to 4% of the sample. The sample was peripheral blood. The receptors come from a woman in her fifties or sixties with COVID-19, enrolled during active disease.

Turning to this clone: Its ends do not fully match the called genes, so a read error is possible. This chain connects TRBV27 to TRBJ2-5; TRBD2 might be the D (6 bases). Germline V lookup: CDR1 MNHEY, CDR2 SMNVEV (reference sequence). The CDR3 contains 12 residues. The CDR3 is CASSLVGGAQYF. CDR3 nucleotides: TGTGCCAGCAGTTTAGTTGGCGGGGCCCAATACTTC.

The chain recombines TRBV4-2 with TRBJ2-7; 9 nucleotides line up with TRBD1. The CDR3 spans 14 residues. V gave up 3 bases and J gave up 6 bases; unmatched junction bases: 6. Per the germline V gene, CDR1 is LGHNA and CDR2 is YNFKEQ. CDR3 protein: CASSQAGTGTEQYF. CDR3 sequence (DNA): TGTGCCAGCAGCCAGGCCGGGACAGGGACCGAGCAGTACTTC.

This chain uses TRBV6-5 with TRBJ1-3; 10 bases map to TRBD1. Per germline, CDR1 MNHEY and CDR2 SVGAGI. The CDR3 sequence is 15 residues long. V shed 5 bases and J 9 bases; nucleotides not matched to a gene: 10. In DNA form, the CDR3 reads TGTGCCAGCAGTCGAGCCGGGACAGGGGTGGGCACCATATATTTT. Its translation: CASSRAGTGVGTIYF.

In its sample, this clone ranks as medium-sized (0.01 to 0.1%). The chain links TRBV5-4 to TRBJ1-2; weak D call: TRBD1 (5 bases). The ends were cut back, 4 bases at V and 4 bases at J, with 23 bases in the middle. Per germline, CDR1 SGHNT and CDR2 YYREEE (reference sequence). The CDR3 spans 17 residues. The CDR3 DNA sequence: TGTGCCAGCAGCCCCAGGCAGGGAAACCGGGACTTCTATGGCTACACCTTC. It encodes CASSPRQGNRDFYGYTF.

The chain carries TRBV7-9 and TRBJ2-6; the D is unclear. The CDR3 spans 15 residues. CDR1 and CDR2 (germline): SEHNR, FQNEAQ (reference sequence). Trimming took off 1 base at V and 0 bases at J, with 4 bases between the two ends. The DNA for the CDR3 is TGTGCCAGCAGCTTAGGACACTCTGGGGCCAACGTCCTGACTTTC. Its translation is CASSLGHSGANVLTF.

This chain joins TRBV7-6 and TRBJ1-2; a possible D gene is TRBD1 (6 bases). Germline V gene sequence: CDR1 SGHVS, CDR2 FNYEAQ. The CDR3 has 13 residues. The V end lost 5 bases, the J end lost 8 bases, and 15 bases lay between the germline ends. CDR3 coding DNA: TGTGCCAGCAGCAACTACCAGGGGCTGGGCTACACCTTC. Encoded protein: CASSNYQGLGYTF.

This clone was seen more than once but under ten times. V gene TRBV5-6 combines with J gene TRBJ2-2; perhaps TRBD1 as D (6 bases). The CDR3 totals 18 residues. Trimming took 3 bases from V and 0 from J, leaving 18 bases between them. Germline CDR1 reads SGHDT; CDR2 reads YYEEEE. The CDR3 is CASSWTASSFPNTGELFF. The DNA for the CDR3 is TGTGCCAGCAGCTGGACAGCTTCTTCTTTTCCGAACACCGGGGAGCTGTTTTTT.

This chain joins TRBV3-1 (or the pseudogene TRBV3-2) and TRBJ2-4; 8 nucleotides match TRBD2. Germline-derived CDR1 and CDR2 are LGHDT and YNNKEL (reference sequence). Unmatched junction bases numbered 4, after V lost 2 bases and J lost 7 bases. The CDR3 consists of 14 residues. This CDR3 is CASSQPGGGNIQYF. CDR3 nucleotide sequence: TGTGCCAGCAGCCAACCGGGCGGGGGGAACATTCAGTACTTC.

The CDR3 here is CASRGGSSTEAFF. In nucleotides, the CDR3 is TGTGCCAGCAGGGGGGGATCAAGCACTGAAGCTTTCTTT. This sequence joins TRBV7-9 and TRBJ1-1; D is perhaps TRBD1 (5 bases). This CDR3 comprises 13 residues. Germline V gene data show CDR1 as SEHNR and CDR2 as FQNEAQ (reference sequence). Trimming shortened V by 6 bases and J by 4 bases, and 12 bases separated the two germline ends. The variable domain in full, with the rest retrieved from reference TRBV7-9 and TRBJ1-1, is DTGVSQNPRHKITKRGQNVTFRCDPISEHNRLYWYRQTLGQGPEFLTYFQNEAQLEKSRLLSDRFSAERPKGSFSTLEIQRTEQGDSAMYLCASRGGSSTEAFFGQGTRLTVV.

The rearrangement links TRBV30 to TRBJ1-1; D may be TRBD1 (6 bases). The CDR3 extends over 14 amino acids. V lost 2 bases and J 0 bases, leaving 10 bases between the germline ends. CDR1 and CDR2 from the germline V gene are GTSNPN and SVGIG (reference sequence). CDR3 sequence (DNA): TGTGCCTGGAGTTCGGGGGGCTTGAACACTGAAGCTTTCTTT. Translating it yields CAWSSGGLNTEAFF.

The rearrangement joins TRBV6-5 to TRBJ1-1, with D possibly being TRBD1 (6 bases). V lost 5 bases and J lost 10, with 17 bases in between. This CDR3 contains 13 residues. Germline V CDR1 and CDR2: MNHEY, SVGAGI. The CDR3 protein is CASSLQTGLSAFF. CDR3 in DNA: TGTGCCAGCAGTCTGCAGACAGGCTTGTCAGCTTTCTTT.

This chain links TRBV13 with TRBJ2-7; 7 nucleotides match TRBD1. The germline V gene encodes CDR1 PRHDT and CDR2 FYEKMQ (reference sequence). Trimming at V came to 3 bases and at J to 4 bases, leaving 3 bases not matched to a gene. There are 13 residues in the CDR3. The CDR3 DNA follows: TGTGCCAGCAGCTTGGACAGGTCGTACGAGCAGTACTTC. Its protein is CASSLDRSYEQYF.

This sequence joins TRBV5-5 and TRBJ1-6, with 8 bases aligning to TRBD1. Germline V CDR1 and CDR2: SGHKS, YYEKEE (reference sequence). Trimming cost V 0 bases and J 11 bases; bases outside gene matches: 7. This CDR3 contains 15 residues. CDR3 sequence: CASSLESVRGPPLHF. CDR3 bases: TGTGCCAGCAGCTTGGAAAGTGTCAGGGGGCCACCCCTCCACTTT.

This clone occurred once. This chain connects TRBV2 to TRBJ1-5, with TRBD1 matching over 7 bases. The CDR3 sequence is 15 residues long. With V trimmed by 8 bases and J by 2 bases, 9 bases remained unmatched. Germline CDR1 is SNHLY and CDR2 is FYNNEI. CDR3 DNA: TGTGCCAGCCTTAACGACAGGGAGGGCAATCAGCCCCAGCATTTT. Translated: CASLNDREGNQPQHF.

V usage is TRBV12-3 or TRBV12-4 and J usage is TRBJ1-1, with D possibly being TRBD1 (6 bases). V gave up 6 bases and J gave up 11 bases, with 16 bases separating them. This CDR3 has 12 residues. The CDR3 bases are TGTGCCAGCAGCCCGGACAGCCCCAAGGCTTTCTTT. Its translation: CASSPDSPKAFF.

The rearrangement joins TRBV2 to TRBJ2-1; TRBD1 might be the D (6 bases). The CDR3 has 14 amino acids. Germline CDR1 reads SNHLY; CDR2 reads FYNNEI. Trimming shortened V by 6 bases and J by 8 bases, and 17 bases separated the two germline ends. DNA for the CDR3: TGTGCCAGCAGCAGGGGATCGTCTGTGGATGAGCAGTTCTTC. It encodes CASSRGSSVDEQFF.

The rearrangement joins TRBV3-1 (or the pseudogene TRBV3-2) to TRBJ2-3, with 12 bases lining up with TRBD2. J gave up 0 bases and V 4 bases, and 5 bases lay outside the gene matches. Per the germline V gene, CDR1 is LGHDT and CDR2 is YNNKEL (reference sequence). The CDR3 spans 17 residues. CDR3 protein: CASSPWTSGTSTDTQYF. The CDR3, as DNA: TGTGCCAGCAGCCCGTGGACTAGCGGGACTAGCACAGATACGCAGTATTTT.

J is TRBJ1-2 and V is TRBV19; unclear D gene. This CDR3 has 11 amino acids. Per germline, CDR1 LNHDA and CDR2 SQIVND (reference sequence). V shed 3 bases and J shed 10 bases, with 9 bases lying between them. The CDR3 is CASSIGSDYTF. In DNA, the CDR3 is TGTGCCAGTAGTATTGGCAGTGACTACACCTTC.

The rearrangement uses TRBV5-4 and TRBJ1-2; D is unclear. Between the trimmed V and J ends, which lost 0 bases and 3 bases, there was a span of 9 bases. Germline lookup yields CDR1 SGHNT and CDR2 YYREEE (reference sequence). The CDR3 sequence is 14 residues long. The CDR3 sequence: CASSLGGLYYGYTF. CDR3 coding DNA: TGTGCCAGCAGCTTGGGCGGACTTTACTATGGCTACACCTTC.

The chain is built from TRBV5-1 and TRBJ1-2; D gene ambiguous. Germline V gene lookup returns CDR1 SGHRS and CDR2 YFSETQ. CDR3 length: 14 amino acids. Trimming took 0 bases from V and 2 from J, leaving 8 bases between them. CDR3 sequence reads: CASSLDGLNYGYTF. CDR3 DNA: TGCGCCAGCAGCTTGGACGGTTTGAACTATGGCTACACCTTC.

The rearrangement links TRBV10-1 to TRBJ1-5, with 9 nucleotides matching TRBD1. V shed 4 bases, J shed 6 bases, and the junction held 7 bases outside the gene matches. The germline gives CDR1 WNHNN, CDR2 SYGVQD (reference sequence). This CDR3 is 15 amino acids long. This CDR3 is CASSGDREVSQPQHF. Here the CDR3 DNA reads TGCGCCAGCAGTGGGGACAGGGAGGTGAGTCAGCCCCAGCATTTT.

The V and J genes are TRBV19 and TRBJ2-7, with D perhaps matching TRBD1 (5 bases). This CDR3 is 14 amino acids long. The germline gives CDR1 LNHDA, CDR2 SQIVND (reference sequence). Trimming pared 6 bases from V and 1 base from J, leaving 13 bases between. CDR3 DNA sequence: TGTGCCAGTAGGCTGGGGCCAGGGTCCTACGAGCAGTACTTC. Encoded protein: CASRLGPGSYEQYF.

The CDR3 is CASSPRGGNEQFF. CDR3 DNA: TGTGCCAGCAGCCCCAGGGGTGGTAATGAGCAGTTCTTC. The chain is built from TRBV5-4 and TRBJ2-1, with D maybe TRBD1 (6 bases). V lost 4 bases, J lost 7 bases, and 12 bases lay in between. Germline loops: CDR1 SGHNT, CDR2 YYREEE (reference sequence). This CDR3 is built from 13 residues.

The chain uses TRBV9 and TRBJ2-2; 8 bases are a match to TRBD1. This CDR3 contains 16 residues. The junction had 7 bases not matched to a gene; V was cut back by 0 bases and J by 6 bases. CDR1 SGDLS and CDR2 YYNGEE come from the germline V gene. The DNA for the CDR3 is TGTGCCAGCAGCGTAGCGGACAGGGATATGCCCGGGGAGCTGTTTTTT. Its translation is CASSVADRDMPGELFF.

This sequence joins TRBV19 and TRBJ2-1, with 12 bases that match TRBD2. J gave up 0 bases and V 5 bases, and 11 bases lay outside the gene matches. Germline values: CDR1 LNHDA, CDR2 SQIVND (reference sequence). This CDR3 comprises 19 residues. The chain's CDR3 is CASSSSGLAGTSSYNEQFF. CDR3 in DNA: TGTGCCAGTAGTTCCTCTGGACTAGCGGGGACCAGCTCCTACAATGAGCAGTTCTTC.

The chain joins TRBV11-1 to TRBJ2-7, with 9 bases identical to TRBD1. V lost 4 bases and J lost 2; bases outside the gene matches: 6. The length of the CDR3 is 15 residues. Germline CDR1 reads SGHAT; CDR2 reads FQDESV (reference sequence). CDR3 DNA: TGTGCCAGCAGCTATTCCGGGACAGGGCCCTACGAGCAGTACTTC. This encodes CASSYSGTGPYEQYF.

V usage is TRBV18 and J usage is TRBJ2-4; TRBD1 might be the D (6 bases). V lost 0 bases to trimming and J lost 6 bases, with 12 bases between them. Per germline, CDR1 KGHSH and CDR2 LQKENI. The CDR3 extends over 15 amino acids. The CDR3 protein is CASSPPIVQGNIQYF. The CDR3, as DNA: TGTGCCAGCTCACCACCAATAGTACAGGGAAACATTCAGTACTTC.

The rearrangement links TRBV7-9 to TRBJ1-5; no clear D gene. Germline loops: CDR1 SEHNR, CDR2 FQNEAQ (reference sequence). The CDR3 extends over 14 amino acids. V was trimmed by 1 base and J by 4 bases, leaving 8 bases between them. This CDR3 is CASSLDFINQPQHF. In DNA, the CDR3 is TGTGCCAGCAGCTTAGACTTTATAAATCAGCCCCAGCATTTT. The whole variable domain, remainder taken from reference TRBV7-9 and TRBJ1-5, is DTGVSQNPRHKITKRGQNVTFRCDPISEHNRLYWYRQTLGQGPEFLTYFQNEAQLEKSRLLSDRFSAERPKGSFSTLEIQRTEQGDSAMYLCASSLDFINQPQHFGDGTRLSIL.

CDR3 nucleotide sequence: TGTGCCAGCAGCTTGGGCGGGGGGGTCTACAATGAGCAGTTCTTC. This gives the protein CASSLGGGVYNEQFF. The V gene is TRBV5-4, the J gene TRBJ2-1; TRBD2 matches 9 bases. The V segment lost 0 bases and the J segment 3 bases; nucleotides outside the gene matches: 1. CDR3 length: 15 residues. Germline-derived CDR1 and CDR2 are SGHNT and YYREEE (reference sequence).

This sequence joins TRBV11-3 and TRBJ2-3, with a possible D match to TRBD2 (6 bases). Trimming stripped 0 bases from V and 2 bases from J, with 9 bases between. The CDR3 runs to 15 residues. Germline V gene sequence: CDR1 SGHNT, CDR2 YENEEA. Here the CDR3 DNA reads TGTGCCAGCAGCTTAGAGGGACTCACCACAGATACGCAGTATTTT. It encodes CASSLEGLTTDTQYF.